This T cell receptor (beta chain) was found in a study of beta chain features in type 1 diabetes. Broader study findings: TCRB CDR3 length was moderately but significantly reduced in all four CD4+ subsets of Type 1 diabetes patients.

A few counts support this clone. As yet, its antigen is unknown. Expressed TCRB transcripts were sequenced after all isolated RNA was converted to cDNA. Produced via immunoSEQ multiplex PCR; TCRdb's table is partial and in-frame only. The table includes about 330,000 clones, approximately 9.9% detected once. This clonotype was sampled from a woman in her 30s in good health. The sequencing input was naive CD4+ T cells from blood.

As DNA, the CDR3 is TGTGCCAGCAGCCAACAGGGGGCCGGTGGGACTGAAGCTTTCTTT. This codes for CASSQQGAGGTEAFF. V is TRBV5-4 and J is TRBJ1-1; 9 bases match TRBD1. The CDR3 is made up of 15 amino acids. CDR1 is SGHNT and CDR2 is YYREEE in the germline V gene (reference sequence). V shed 4 bases and J 5 bases; nucleotides not matched to a gene: 9. The full variable domain, rest sourced from reference TRBV5-4 and TRBJ1-1, is ETGVTQSPTHLIKTRGQQVTLRCSSQSGHNTVSWYQQALGQGPQFIFQYYREEENGRGNFPPRFSGLQFPNYSSELNVNALELDDSALYLCASSQQGAGGTEAFFGQGTRLTVV.